Here is one T cell receptor (beta chain) with its context. It has no known antigen specificity. Base qualities are missing; no much larger clone stands one base away. The treatment or condition label of this sample denotes: in vitro stimulation with specific CMV peptide epitopes to enrich CMV-specific T cells. These data are taken from a study of T cell repertoires in cytomegalovirus infection (dated by TCRdb to the late 2010s). For the study in its entirety: The peptide stimulations were aimed at well-studied HLA-B-restricted epitopes as well as recently identified HLA-C-restricted CMV epitopes, whose presentation resists viral immunomodulation. Donor HLA type was relevant to the analysis, as public TCR beta signatures indicated carriage of CMV infection together with the matching HLA type.

For sequencing, an Illumina HiSeq 1500 was employed. The public reads were reanalyzed by TCRdb: fastp trimming at Q25, MiXCR alignment, in-frame beta chains only. Each entry is one CDR3 protein sequence, shown with its most common DNA and genes. This sample has roughly 730,000 distinct CDR3 sequences in its table, and roughly 33% of those were observed once. The ten biggest clones cover about 20% of the sample. Overall study results and their limits: The ex vivo response was dominated by HLA-C-restricted CMV-specific TCR beta clonotypes, and the single most frequent clonotype in two of eight donors was supplied by these HLA-C-restricted clonotypes. Carriers of CMV infection plus the relevant HLA type were discriminated by the cumulative frequency of public TCR beta family members in the study cohort and in an independent roughly 400-donor cohort.

Specimen: cultured PBMCs, collected from culture after CMV antigen stimulation. This clonotype originated in a human donor in good health (CMV status not recorded). Some clones in this sample may be carry-over from other donors' samples.

The nucleotides read TGTGCCAGCAGCCGTAGCGGCGATGGGTACAATGAGCAGTTCTTC. Its amino acids are CASSRSGDGYNEQFF. The chain links TRBV11-3 with TRBJ2-1; the D gene is possibly TRBD2, with 6 bases matching. The CDR3 goes from the cysteine to the phenylalanine over 15 residues. The sequence is cut down to CDR3 DNA, 45 bases in frame from base 1. As encoded in the germline V gene, CDR1 is SGHNT while CDR2 is YENEEA. V lost 5 bases and J lost 4 bases; the stretch between them is 15 bases long. Extended through the reference TRBV11-3 and TRBJ2-1 proteins, this CDR3 yields the full variable domain: EAGVVQSPRYKIIEKKQPVAFWCNPISGHNTLYWYLQNLGQGPELLIRYENEEAVDDSQLPKDRFSAERLKGVDSTLKIQPAELGDSAVYLCASSRSGDGYNEQFFGPGTRLTVL.